A single sample is the source of the 19 T cell receptor beta chains below, sequenced in a study of T-cell reconstitution after alpha-beta-depleted transplantation in children (dated by TCRdb to about 2016). Receptor amplification or capture employed PCR. Sequencer: Illumina HiSeq 2500. Molecular barcoding was employed in the preparation of TCR libraries, with unique molecular identifiers being used to normalize TCRbeta repertoire quantification. Through fastp at Q25 and MiXCR, TCRdb rebuilt clones from the public reads, retaining in-frame beta chains. Merged by CDR3 protein, the rows form single entries marked with the most common genes and DNA. This sample lists some 520,000 distinct CDR3 sequences; 30% to 35% were detected once. Approximately 2.3% of the sample lies in the top ten. The sample was PBMCs from the stem cell graft donor, taken from the stem cell graft. The receptors shown here come from a human donor who donated a stem cell graft to a child with aplastic anemia.

The gene calls are TRBV29-1 and TRBJ1-1, with D possibly TRBD1 on 6 matching bases. The CDR3 runs 14 residues. From germline, CDR1 is SQVTM and CDR2 ANQGSEA. V lost 4 bases and J 0 bases, leaving 12 bases between the germline ends. CDR3 in DNA: TGCAGCGTTGCCCGGACAGTAATGAACACTGAAGCTTTCTTT. It codes for CSVARTVMNTEAFF. The complete variable domain, with remaining parts taken from reference TRBV29-1 and TRBJ1-1, reads SAVISQKPSRDICQRGTSLTIQCQVDSQVTMMFWYRQQPGQSLTLIATANQGSEATYESGFVIDKFPISRPNLTFSTLTVSNMSPEDSSIYLCSVARTVMNTEAFFGQGTRLTVV.

The genes are TRBV5-1 and TRBJ1-2, with D uncertain. This CDR3 spans 13 amino acids. From germline, CDR1 is SGHRS and CDR2 YFSETQ. With 7 bases removed from V and 8 bases from J, the gap between germline ends came to 18 bases. CDR3 DNA: TGCGCCAGCGGCCCCGATCAGTGGGTCGGCTACACCTTC. Amino acid sequence: CASGPDQWVGYTF.

The V call is TRBV12-3 or TRBV12-4, the J call TRBJ2-1; TRBD2 agrees at 11 bases. V shed 7 bases and J 7 bases; nucleotides not matched to a gene: 6. The CDR3 spans 14 residues. CDR3 in amino acids: CASTSSGRRNEQFF. The CDR3 nucleotides are TGTGCCAGCACCTCTAGCGGGAGGAGAAATGAGCAGTTCTTC.

This clonotype has more than one count but fewer than ten. This chain uses TRBV4-2 with TRBJ2-7, with D hard to call. Per the germline V gene, CDR1 is LGHNA and CDR2 is YNFKEQ. This CDR3 is built from 13 residues. Trimming stripped 0 bases from V and 2 bases from J, with 5 bases between. In DNA form, the CDR3 reads TGTGCCAGCAGCCAAGACGACCCCTACGAGCAGTACTTC. It yields the protein CASSQDDPYEQYF.

The genes are TRBV20-1 and TRBJ1-1; D is perhaps TRBD1 (5 bases). CDR1 is DFQATT, CDR2 SNEGSKA, per germline (reference sequence). CDR3 length: 13 amino acids. CDR3 sequence: CNAARTLNTEAFF. CDR3 DNA: TGCAATGCCGCTCGGACACTTAACACTGAAGCTTTCTTT.

DNA for the CDR3: TGCAGCGTGCCCCCTTGGGGAGCGGGAGGTGAGGATGAGCAGTTCTTC. This sequence encodes CSVPPWGAGGEDEQFF. The chain uses TRBV29-1 and TRBJ2-1; 9 bases align to TRBD2. CDR1 SQVTM and CDR2 ANQGSEA come from the germline V gene. The V gene end was trimmed by 6 bases and the J gene end by 8 bases; junction bases not matched to a gene: 17. This CDR3 has 16 amino acids.

This clonotype has more than one count but fewer than ten. J is TRBJ1-3 and V is TRBV6-5; the D gene is possibly TRBD1 (5 bases). V gave up 2 bases and J gave up 2 bases, with 10 bases separating them. Germline lookup yields CDR1 MNHEY and CDR2 SVGAGI. The CDR3 is 15 residues long. CDR3 bases: TGTGCCAGCAGTTACAATGGCAGGGCTGGAAACACCATATATTTT. It specifies CASSYNGRAGNTIYF.

The genes are TRBV20-1 and TRBJ1-5; D possibly corresponds to TRBD1 (5 bases). Germline CDR1 and CDR2: DFQATT and SNEGSKA (reference sequence). V gave up 7 bases and J gave up 4 bases, with 17 bases separating them. This CDR3 region has 14 residues. CDR3 bases: TGCAGTGTGCCGGATGGGGCACGAAATCAGCCCCAGCATTTT. Its translation: CSVPDGARNQPQHF.

The rearrangement joins TRBV7-8 to TRBJ2-3, with TRBD2 matching 7 bases. Per the germline V gene, CDR1 is SGHVS and CDR2 is FQNEAQ. Trimming took 2 bases from V and 3 from J; bases not matched to a gene: 8. The CDR3 is 16 amino acids. Here the CDR3 DNA reads TGTGCCAGCAGCTTATTAGGAGCGGGGTATACAGATACGCAGTATTTT. Its translation: CASSLLGAGYTDTQYF.

The chain carries TRBV6-2 or TRBV6-3 and TRBJ2-3; D gene uncertain. This CDR3 contains 12 residues. The V and J ends lost 8 bases and 0 bases respectively, with 6 bases between them. Per germline, CDR1 MNHEY and CDR2 SVGEGT. CDR3 DNA: TGTGCCAGCGGAACTAGCACAGATACGCAGTATTTT. It translates to CASGTSTDTQYF.

This clonotype has more than one count but fewer than ten. V is TRBV20-1 and J is TRBJ2-1; D perhaps matches TRBD2 (5 bases). The V gene lost 5 bases and the J gene lost 6 bases, with 14 bases spanning the gap. This CDR3 spans 13 amino acids. Germline V lookup: CDR1 DFQATT, CDR2 SNEGSKA (reference sequence). CDR3 nucleotides: TGCAGTGCTTCGGACTGGTCCAGCAATGAGCAGTTCTTC. Its translation is CSASDWSSNEQFF.

This clonotype was counted a few times. The chain uses TRBV6-1 and TRBJ2-1; D tentatively reads TRBD1 or TRBD2 (5 bases each). Germline V gene data show CDR1 as MNHNS and CDR2 as SASEGT. CDR3 size: 15 residues. The V end was cut by 6 bases, the J end by 2 bases, with 14 bases between. The CDR3 region has the DNA TGTGCCAGCAGCCGAGCCGGGACCCCCTACAATGAGCAGTTCTTC. It encodes CASSRAGTPYNEQFF.

A few counts support this clonotype. The chain is built from TRBV4-2 and TRBJ1-5; D is uncertain. The CDR3 consists of 16 residues. Germline assignment: CDR1 LGHNA and CDR2 YNFKEQ. Trimming cost V 0 bases and J 5 bases, with 14 bases left between them. The CDR3 protein is CASSQDLSAAHQPQHF. Here the CDR3 DNA reads TGTGCCAGCAGCCAAGATTTGTCGGCAGCCCATCAGCCCCAGCATTTT.

The rearrangement uses TRBV14 and TRBJ1-2; D gene uncertain. V shed 0 bases and J shed 2 bases, with 7 bases lying between them. Germline CDR1 SGHDN, CDR2 FVKESK. The length of the CDR3 is 14 residues. CDR3 bases: TGTGCCAGCAGCCAAGATTTGGGGAACTATGGCTACACCTTC. This translates into CASSQDLGNYGYTF.

The chain uses TRBV7-9 and TRBJ2-6; TRBD1 matches at 8 bases. This CDR3 has 16 residues. Germline V gene data show CDR1 as SEHNR and CDR2 as FQNEAQ (reference sequence). With 0 bases clipped from V and 2 bases from J, the junction kept 0 bases outside the gene matches. The CDR3: CASSLATGAGANVLTF. CDR3 in DNA: TGTGCCAGCAGCTTAGCGACAGGGGCTGGGGCCAACGTCCTGACTTTC.

This clonotype was detected only a few times. The rearrangement joins TRBV12-3 or TRBV12-4 to TRBJ2-1, with 11 bases fitting TRBD2. The CDR3 runs to 16 residues. Trimming removed 3 bases from V and 4 bases from J; junction bases left unmatched: 5. The CDR3 DNA reads as TGTGCCAGCAGTTTCAGACTAGCGGGGATATACAATGAGCAGTTCTTC. Encoded protein: CASSFRLAGIYNEQFF.

The genes are TRBV20-1 and TRBJ2-1, with D tentatively TRBD2 (6 bases). In germline, CDR1 is DFQATT, CDR2 SNEGSKA (reference sequence). The CDR3 runs to 13 residues. Trimming stripped 2 bases from V and 6 bases from J, with 11 bases between. The CDR3 DNA reads as TGCAGTGCTAGACTTGGGACTTCCAATGAGCAGTTCTTC. This translates into CSARLGTSNEQFF.

The rearrangement joins TRBV2 to TRBJ1-6; no firm D call. The V gene lost 7 bases and the J gene lost 4 bases, with 11 bases spanning the gap. In germline, CDR1 is SNHLY, CDR2 FYNNEI. The CDR3 sequence is 14 residues long. CDR3 protein: CASIGLSYNSPLHF. In nucleotides, the CDR3 is TGTGCCAGCATTGGCCTCTCTTATAATTCACCCCTCCACTTT.

The chain employs TRBV5-1 and TRBJ2-1; TRBD1 might be the D (5 bases). V lost 0 bases, J lost 0 bases, and 7 bases lay in between. CDR1 and CDR2 from the germline V gene are SGHRS and YFSETQ. CDR3 length: 15 amino acids. The CDR3 here is CASSLEQVSYNEQFF. Written as DNA, the CDR3 is TGCGCCAGCAGCTTGGAACAGGTCTCCTACAATGAGCAGTTCTTC.